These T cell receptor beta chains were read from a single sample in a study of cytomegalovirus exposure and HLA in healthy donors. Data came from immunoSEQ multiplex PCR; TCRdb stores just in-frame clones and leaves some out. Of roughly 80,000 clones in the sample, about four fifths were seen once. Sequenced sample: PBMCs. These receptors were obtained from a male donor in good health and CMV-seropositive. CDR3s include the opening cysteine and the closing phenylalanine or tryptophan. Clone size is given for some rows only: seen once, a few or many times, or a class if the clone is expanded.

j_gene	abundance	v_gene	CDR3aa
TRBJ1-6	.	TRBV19	CASSDRGYSPLHF
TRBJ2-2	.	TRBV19	CASIRRQGRTGELFF
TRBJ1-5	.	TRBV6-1	CASSGPVSNQPQHF
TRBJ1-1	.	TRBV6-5	CASSPQGAIRTEAFF
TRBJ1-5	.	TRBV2	CASSDGTGQPQHF
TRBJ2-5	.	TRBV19	CASTSEGQETQYF
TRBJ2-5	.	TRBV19	CASSISALAGGQETQYF
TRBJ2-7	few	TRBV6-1	CATSPGDYEQYF
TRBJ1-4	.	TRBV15	CATSASTGVRGNEKLFF
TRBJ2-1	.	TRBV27	CASSSRSGTYNEQFF
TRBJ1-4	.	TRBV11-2	CASSFFAGAATNEKLFF
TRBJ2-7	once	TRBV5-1	CASRFGTAVYEQYF
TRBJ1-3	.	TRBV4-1	CASSQAQGAGNTIYF
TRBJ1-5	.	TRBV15	CATSRPRTGNSNQPQHF
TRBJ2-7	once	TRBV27	CASSPRQGSYEQYF
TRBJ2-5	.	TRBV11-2	CASSLGWRQETQYF
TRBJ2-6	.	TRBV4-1	CASSQTGTRSFGANVLTF
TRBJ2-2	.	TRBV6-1	CASTRFAGELFF
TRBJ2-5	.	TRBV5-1	CASSSDRIQETQYF
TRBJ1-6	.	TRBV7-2	CASSWGQINSPLHF
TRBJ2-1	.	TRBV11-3	CASSDLASYNEQFF
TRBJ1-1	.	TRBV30	CAWRVQALGEAFF
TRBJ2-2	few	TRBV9	CASSPRTGPNTGELFF
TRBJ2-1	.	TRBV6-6	CASSYSTASPEQFF
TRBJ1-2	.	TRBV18	CASSLSTGQGSGYTF
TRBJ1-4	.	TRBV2	CASSGQGIREKLFF
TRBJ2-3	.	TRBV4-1	CASSQDAPYTDTQYF
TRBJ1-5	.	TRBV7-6	CASSPGLFNQPQHF
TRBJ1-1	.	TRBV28	CASSLGQGLNTEAFF
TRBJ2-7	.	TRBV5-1	CASSLGLATYEQYF
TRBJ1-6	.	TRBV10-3	CAISESGGADNSPLHF
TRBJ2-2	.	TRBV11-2	CASSLREGPGELFF
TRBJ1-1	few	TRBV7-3	CASSGQQNTEAFF
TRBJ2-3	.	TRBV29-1	CSVEPLGTGNTDTQYF
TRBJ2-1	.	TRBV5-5	CASSLGNYNEQFF
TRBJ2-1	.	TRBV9	CASSVEGRGSYNEQFF
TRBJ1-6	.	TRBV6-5	CASRRTARNSPLHF